These 21 T cell receptor beta chains share one sample of origin, sequenced in a study of T cells in Graves' hyperthyroidism and ophthalmopathy. Authors of the study amplified TCR beta CDR3 regions from RNA transcripts. A first-round RT-PCR of the TCR CDR3 used the HTBI primer set. A single record per CDR3 protein comes from TCRdb applying MiXCR to the multiplex PCR reads. The sample consists of nearly 250,000 distinct CDR3 sequences, around 15% of them appearing once. Material for sequencing was blood. These receptors were collected from a woman aged 18-29 years with Graves' ophthalmopathy.

This clonotype was observed many times. The chain joins TRBV12-3 or TRBV12-4 to TRBJ1-1, with 8 bases lining up with TRBD1. The CDR3 is 13 amino acids. The junction had 3 bases not matched to a gene; V was cut back by 5 bases and J by 4 bases. The CDR3 loop is CASSDDRGTEAFF. The CDR3 DNA reads TGTGCCAGCAGTGATGACAGGGGCACTGAAGCTTTCTTT.

The V call is TRBV28, the J call TRBJ2-7, with TRBD2 matching 12 bases. CDR1 MDHEN and CDR2 SYDVKM come from the germline V gene. The CDR3 is 19 residues long. With V trimmed by 7 bases and J by 2 bases, 18 bases remained unmatched. The CDR3 loop is CASNPTVRTSGDIAYEQYF. The CDR3 DNA sequence: TGTGCCAGCAACCCAACGGTGAGGACTAGCGGGGATATAGCCTACGAGCAGTACTTC.

Many counts were recorded for this clonotype. The chain joins TRBV19 to TRBJ1-5; the D is unclear. V gave up 5 bases and J gave up 2 bases, with 13 bases separating them. CDR1 is LNHDA and CDR2 is SQIVND in the germline V gene (reference sequence). The CDR3 is 15 amino acids. The CDR3 loop reads CASSWSTGGNQPQHF. CDR3 sequence (DNA): TGTGCCAGTAGTTGGTCGACTGGGGGCAATCAGCCCCAGCATTTT.

The chain links TRBV4-1 to TRBJ2-5; perhaps TRBD2 as D (5 bases). CDR3 length equals 14 residues. Germline V gives CDR1 MGHRA, CDR2 YSYEKL. V was shortened by 3 bases and J by 7 bases, with 15 bases between the two germline ends. The CDR3 bases are TGCGCCAGCAGCCAGGGGAGCGCTCCCGGGACCCAGTACTTC. This encodes CASSQGSAPGTQYF.

This clonotype was counted many times. The genes are TRBV28 and TRBJ2-1, with D possibly matching TRBD2 (6 bases). V was cut by 5 bases and J by 4 bases, with 33 bases left in between. CDR1 and CDR2 (germline): MDHEN, SYDVKM. The CDR3 contains 21 residues. The CDR3 nucleotides are TGTGCCAGCAGTCTAAGGGGTGCAACTTCCCTACTAGCCCCCATGTACAATGAGCAGTTCTTC. This sequence encodes CASSLRGATSLLAPMYNEQFF.

CDR3 sequence (DNA): TGTGCCAGCAGCCCCCTTGTGGGGACTAGCGGGAGGGATACGCAGTATTTT. Its protein is CASSPLVGTSGRDTQYF. The chain carries TRBV9 and TRBJ2-3, with 15 bases matching TRBD2. CDR1 is SGDLS, CDR2 YYNGEE, per germline. The CDR3 covers 17 residues. V was pared by 4 bases and J by 6 bases, with 9 bases of the junction left unmatched.

This clonotype has ten or more counts. V usage is TRBV5-1 and J usage is TRBJ2-2, with 7 bases matching TRBD2. V trimming: 4 bases; J trimming: 0 bases; junction bases outside the gene matches: 3. The CDR3 extends over 15 amino acids. Germline CDR1 SGHRS, CDR2 YFSETQ. The CDR3 DNA sequence: TGCGCCAGCAGCGCGGGGGATGCGAACACCGGGGAGCTGTTTTTT. Its translation is CASSAGDANTGELFF.

There are many counts of this clonotype. The CDR3 sequence: CASSWTTTDTQYF. The CDR3 DNA reads TGTGCCAGCAGTTGGACTACCACAGATACGCAGTATTTT. The chain recombines TRBV6-2 or TRBV6-3 with TRBJ2-3, with D possibly matching TRBD2 (6 bases). The V end lost 4 bases, the J end lost 2 bases, and 7 bases lay between the germline ends. CDR3 length: 13 amino acids. Germline V lookup: CDR1 MNHEY, CDR2 SVGEGT.

This clonotype was counted at least ten times. The chain employs TRBV3-1 and TRBJ1-2, with D possibly TRBD1 on 6 matching bases. Germline V gene sequence: CDR1 LGHDT, CDR2 YNNKEL (reference sequence). V shed 0 bases and J shed 7 bases, with 15 bases lying between them. The CDR3 has 15 amino acids. CDR3: CASSQEGQGTSGYTF. The CDR3 coding sequence is TGTGCCAGCAGCCAAGAGGGCCAGGGGACGTCTGGCTACACCTTC.

This clonotype has at least ten counts. V gene TRBV20-1 combines with J gene TRBJ1-1, with 8 bases lining up with TRBD1. J gave up 4 bases and V 3 bases, and 1 base lay outside the gene matches. This CDR3 is 12 amino acids long. CDR1 and CDR2 from the germline V gene are DFQATT and SNEGSKA (reference sequence). The CDR3 DNA reads as TGCAGTGCTAGCAGGGGGCTCACTGAAGCTTTCTTT. It encodes CSASRGLTEAFF.

This clonotype was recorded at least ten times. This sequence joins TRBV10-3 and TRBJ1-1; D is unresolved. There are 9 residues in the CDR3. Trimming shortened V by 7 bases and J by 8 bases, and 5 bases separated the two germline ends. CDR1 and CDR2 (germline): ENHRY, SYGVKD. The CDR3 is CAIIPEAFF. The DNA of the CDR3 is TGTGCCATCATCCCCGAAGCTTTCTTT.

The chain combines TRBV7-8 with TRBJ1-5; 11 bases agree with TRBD1. Germline loops: CDR1 SGHVS, CDR2 FQNEAQ. The CDR3 has 17 amino acids. The ends lost 2 bases at V and 7 bases at J; junction bases unmatched: 10. This CDR3 is CASSLWGGTGGWQPQHF. The CDR3 bases are TGTGCCAGCAGCTTATGGGGCGGGACAGGGGGTTGGCAGCCCCAGCATTTT.

This clonotype was seen more than once but under ten times. Possible read error: a much larger clone is one base away. The CDR3, as DNA: TGTGCCCGGGACAGCGACAGCTCCTACGAGCAGTACTTC. This translates into CARDSDSSYEQYF. The rearrangement joins TRBV30 to TRBJ2-7; TRBD1 aligns across 7 bases. The CDR3 sequence is 13 residues long. The junction had 7 bases not matched to a gene; V was cut back by 8 bases and J by 0 bases. Looked up from germline, CDR1 is GTSNPN and CDR2 is SVGIG (reference sequence).

This clonotype was observed at least ten times. J is TRBJ2-7 and V is TRBV12-3 or TRBV12-4; maybe TRBD2 (7 bases). The CDR3 covers 14 residues. The ends were cut back, 6 bases at V and 9 bases at J, with 21 bases in the middle. The CDR3 region is CASSRGAAFLWQYF. CDR3 nucleotides: TGTGCCAGCAGCCGGGGGGCGGCCTTCCTGTGGCAGTACTTC.

This clonotype was observed at least ten times. This chain connects TRBV11-3 to TRBJ2-3; 12 bases are shared with TRBD1. This CDR3 is built from 17 residues. CDR1 SGHNT and CDR2 YENEEA come from the germline V gene. After removal of 5 bases from V and 3 bases from J, the junction contained 9 bases not matched to a gene. Written as DNA, the CDR3 is TGTGCCAGCAGCCCCTTTTTGGGACAGGGGGCAACAGATACGCAGTATTTT. This gives the protein CASSPFLGQGATDTQYF. The variable domain in full, with the rest retrieved from reference TRBV11-3 and TRBJ2-3, is EAGVVQSPRYKIIEKKQPVAFWCNPISGHNTLYWYLQNLGQGPELLIRYENEEAVDDSQLPKDRFSAERLKGVDSTLKIQPAELGDSAVYLCASSPFLGQGATDTQYFGPGTRLTVL.

The V call is TRBV5-4, the J call TRBJ1-3, with D possibly TRBD1 on 6 matching bases. Germline CDR1 is SGHNT and CDR2 is YYREEE (reference sequence). There are 17 residues in the CDR3. V lost 0 bases to trimming and J lost 0 bases, with 13 bases between them. CDR3 loop: CASSLGAGASSGNTIYF. Here the CDR3 DNA reads TGTGCCAGCAGCTTGGGGGCAGGGGCTAGCTCTGGAAACACCATATATTTT.

This clonotype was observed at least ten times. The chain has TRBV12-3 or TRBV12-4 and TRBJ2-3; 7 positions match TRBD1. V dropped 3 bases and J dropped 0; count of bases not matched to a gene: 6. The CDR3 loop spans 16 amino acids. CDR3 nucleotide sequence: TGTGCCAGCAGTTTTTGGTCGACAGGGAGCACAGATACGCAGTATTTT. Residues: CASSFWSTGSTDTQYF.

Worth noting for this clonotype: A much more abundant neighbour one base away suggests this may be a read error. In this CDR3 the conserved last residue, phenylalanine or tryptophan, is missing, so a read error is likely. The genes are TRBV3-1 and TRBJ2-7; D may be TRBD1 (6 bases). The CDR3 has 15 amino acids. V lost 4 bases and J 0 bases, leaving 13 bases between the germline ends. The germline V gene encodes CDR1 LGHDT and CDR2 YNNKEL (reference sequence). The CDR3, as DNA: TGTGCCAGCAGCCCAAACACAGGGATCTCCTACGAGCAGTACCTC. This gives the protein CASSPNTGISYEQYL.

This clonotype has a count of ten or more. The chain couples TRBV3-1 to TRBJ1-1; weak D call: TRBD1 (5 bases). Trimming pared 6 bases from V and 8 bases from J, leaving 10 bases between. The length of the CDR3 is 11 residues. In germline, CDR1 is LGHDT, CDR2 YNNKEL (reference sequence). CDR3 nucleotide sequence: TGTGCCAGCAGTCACGACAGAGAAGCTTTCTTT. The encoded protein is CASSHDREAFF.

This clonotype showed up many times. The J gene is TRBJ2-3, the V gene TRBV27, with 11 nucleotides matching TRBD2. Trimming removed 4 bases from V and 4 bases from J; junction bases left unmatched: 13. Germline loops: CDR1 MNHEY, CDR2 SMNVEV (reference sequence). The length of the CDR3 is 18 residues. CDR3 protein: CASSSYAISGREPDTQYF. CDR3 nucleotide sequence: TGTGCCAGCAGTTCCTACGCAATTAGCGGGAGGGAGCCAGATACGCAGTATTTT.

In its sample, this clonotype was seen many times. The CDR3 reads CASSLLMENIQYF. The CDR3 DNA follows: TGTGCCAGCTCTCTGCTTATGGAAAACATTCAGTACTTC. This chain links TRBV18 with TRBJ2-4, with D hard to call. In germline, CDR1 is KGHSH, CDR2 LQKENI. The CDR3 covers 13 residues. The germline V and J ends were trimmed by 6 bases and 5 bases, with 11 bases remaining between them.